Reported below is one TCR beta chain. No antigen is known for it. Base-call qualities are not available, and no considerably larger clone is one nucleotide away. Libraries of naive CD8 T cells were built from anywhere between about 20,000 and 1,000,000 sorted cells, with 10%, 30% or 50% of the purified RNA used. Naive CD8 T cells, defined as CD8+CD4-CCR7+CD45RA+, were FACS-sorted into RLT Plus buffer on a BD FACSAria II. To test detection sensitivity, Jurkat RNA equivalent to over 8 TCR copies was spiked into samples of about 18,000-1,000,000 naive CD8 T cells. CD8 T cells were enriched using RosetteSep CD8+ T Cell Enrichment Cocktail and Ficoll-Paque, and the enriched cells then underwent ACK red cell lysis. The record originates from a study of molecular identifiers for immune sequencing clone quantification (dated by TCRdb to the late 2010s). Concerning the study at large: For a replicate experiment, the RNA from either approximately 20,000 or 98,000 naive CD8 T cells was divided into five aliquots, and four of those aliquots went on to sequencing. CD8 T cells were used in a methods study to benchmark molecular-identifier clustering-based TCR repertoire sequencing (MIDCIRS) and TCR RNA copy counting. On the study overall, not on this receptor specifically: Modeling estimated about three recovered TCR RNA copies per cell, compared with about 10 by digital PCR, which implies roughly 30% capture efficiency. Identical TCR molecules sharing a barcode could cause highly expanded clone sizes to be underestimated. When barcode sub-clustering was not used, chimeric consensus sequences inflated TCR diversity, with chimeras reaching as high as 47%. In CMV-specific effector cells, clones with more than 20 RNA copies contained over 99% of molecules, whereas in naive cells such clones contained under 1% of molecules. Even against a background of approximately 1 million naive CD8 T cells, spiked-in Jurkat TCR RNA amounting to a single cell's worth was reported to be detectable. The naive libraries included spiked-in Jurkat TCR RNA (under eleven copies' worth), and this Jurkat TCR RNA is not part of the donor repertoire.

Libraries were prepared through PCR. These reads were obtained on a NextSeq 500. Preparation of bulk TCR libraries followed a previously described approach, with the TCR primers listed in Table S5. Total RNA was purified with the Qiagen AllPrep DNA/RNA kit. Before any analysis, reads coming from multiple sequencing runs of the same library were combined into one pool. Under the source paper's analysis protocol: Reads were retained only if their TCR constant sequence matched exactly, and those retained reads were trimmed to 150 nt and grouped according to their 12-nt molecular barcodes. Within each barcode group, reads were sub-clustered at a 15% Levenshtein threshold, and quality-weighted consensus sequences were built per RNA molecule. Non-functional sequences were removed, as were lower-count sequences one edit away from another. Based on a fit of two negative binomial distributions, barcode sub-clusters having less than 20% of the maximum read count were discarded. TCRdb handled the public reads itself, with Q25 trimming in fastp and clone calling in MiXCR, and kept productive beta chains. Each entry merges the rows of one CDR3 protein and shows their most common DNA and genes. Clone size and V and J calls follow TCRdb, not the original study. This sample comprises hundreds of thousands of distinct CDR3 sequences, 25% of them detected only once. The top ten hold 0.6% to 0.9% of the sample.

CDR1 MNHEY and CDR2 SVGEGT were looked up in the germline V gene. Counted from cysteine to phenylalanine, this CDR3 has 17 amino acids. The CDR3 DNA has 51 bases and is translated from base 1. V loses 2 bases, J loses 0 bases, and the germline ends lie 14 bases apart. The chain joins TRBV6-2 or TRBV6-3 to TRBJ1-3; no confident D gene assignment can be made. The source is a human donor in good health. Some libraries in this study had Jurkat cell RNA spiked in. The sample consisted of naive CD8+ T cells from blood, with Jurkat cell RNA spiked in. This specimen's cell subset or site label, per the study, means: FACS-sorted CD8+CD4-CCR7+CD45RA+ naive T cells. The CDR3 reads as follows: CASSYAKDGNSGNTIYF. Read as DNA, the sequence is TGTGCCAGCAGTTACGCAAAGGACGGAAACTCTGGAAACACCATATATTTT.